The next 8 T cell receptor beta chains were all read from a single sample in a study of PD-1 blockade in mismatch repair-deficient tumors. Produced via immunoSEQ multiplex PCR; TCRdb's table is partial and in-frame only. This table holds about 100,000 clones, over 75% found once. The sequencing here drew on peripheral blood, taken roughly eight months after starting pembrolizumab. These receptors originate from an adult with mismatch repair-deficient cancer.

This chain uses TRBV12-5 with TRBJ2-1; 8 nucleotides align to TRBD2. The junction had 4 bases not matched to a gene; V was cut back by 2 bases and J by 10 bases. Looked up from germline, CDR1 is LGHNT and CDR2 is FRNRAP. CDR3 length: 13 residues. The CDR3 spells CASGLPLAGEQFF. The CDR3 DNA reads as TGTGCTAGTGGTTTGCCGCTAGCGGGCGAGCAGTTCTTC.

The V gene is TRBV2, the J gene TRBJ2-3, with no clear D. The CDR3 loop spans 14 amino acids. Germline CDR1 and CDR2: SNHLY and FYNNEI. V shed 4 bases and J shed 0 bases, with 8 bases lying between them. This CDR3 reads CASSGPVSTDTQYF. Here the CDR3 DNA reads TGTGCCAGCAGTGGACCGGTTAGCACAGATACGCAGTATTTT. Based on the CDR3 plus reference TRBV2 and TRBJ2-3, the full variable domain is EPEVTQTPSHQVTQMGQEVILRCVPISNHLYFYWYRQILGQKVEFLVSFYNNEISEKSEIFDDQFSVERPDGSNFTLKIRSTKLEDSAMYFCASSGPVSTDTQYFGPGTRLTVL.

This chain joins TRBV11-2 and TRBJ1-4; D not resolved. Trimming cost V 5 bases and J 15 bases, with 19 bases left between them. In germline, CDR1 is SGHAT, CDR2 FQNNGV. The CDR3 runs to 13 residues. CDR3 sequence (DNA): TGTGCCAGCAGCCCAGAAGGTTTGGGGAAATTGTTTTTT. Translation gives CASSPEGLGKLFF.

The V gene is TRBV28, the J gene TRBJ1-5; a weak D match, TRBD1 (5 bases). This CDR3 has 17 amino acids. Germline V gene data show CDR1 as MDHEN and CDR2 as SYDVKM. V lost 6 bases, J lost 1 base, and 19 bases lay in between. CDR3 in amino acids: CASSPPPRVRSNQPQHF. CDR3 in DNA: TGTGCCAGCAGCCCTCCCCCCAGGGTGCGAAGCAATCAGCCCCAGCATTTT.

The rearrangement links TRBV9 to TRBJ2-1, with TRBD1 as a possible D gene (5 bases). The CDR3 is 12 residues long. V dropped 0 bases and J dropped 10 bases, with 8 bases sitting between them. Germline CDR1 SGDLS, CDR2 YYNGEE. CDR3: CASSVVQGEQFF. CDR3 nucleotide sequence: TGTGCCAGCAGCGTAGTTCAGGGCGAGCAGTTCTTC.

This clone turned up a few times. The chain has TRBV30 and TRBJ1-5; D perhaps matches TRBD1 (5 bases). Trimming took 2 bases from V and 2 from J, leaving 7 bases between them. The germline CDR1 and CDR2 sequences are GTSNPN and SVGIG (reference sequence). The length of the CDR3 is 13 residues. The CDR3 DNA reads as TGTGCCTGGAGTAAAGGGGGCAATCAGCCCCAGCATTTT. Amino acid sequence: CAWSKGGNQPQHF.

CDR3 in DNA: TGTGCCAGCAGCTTAGCCCCGGGACAGAGCGGGTACGAGCAGTACTTC. Its translation is CASSLAPGQSGYEQYF. The genes are TRBV11-2 and TRBJ2-7; a weak D match, TRBD1 (7 bases). The V end was cut by 1 base, the J end by 4 bases, with 17 bases between. The germline gives CDR1 SGHAT, CDR2 FQNNGV. The length of the CDR3 is 16 residues.

This chain links TRBV18 with TRBJ2-6; D ambiguous. The length of the CDR3 is 16 residues. CDR1 KGHSH and CDR2 LQKENI come from the germline V gene. Trimming took off 4 bases at V and 4 bases at J, with 14 bases between the two ends. Here the CDR3 reads CASSQREIPGANVLTF. The CDR3 region has the DNA TGTGCCAGCTCACAGCGCGAGATCCCCGGGGCCAACGTCCTGACTTTC. Supplemented by reference TRBV18 and TRBJ2-6, the full variable domain reads NAGVMQNPRHLVRRRGQEARLRCSPMKGHSHVYWYRQLPEEGLKFMVYLQKENIIDESGMPKERFSAEFPKEGPSILRIQQVVRGDSAAYFCASSQREIPGANVLTFGAGSRLTVL.